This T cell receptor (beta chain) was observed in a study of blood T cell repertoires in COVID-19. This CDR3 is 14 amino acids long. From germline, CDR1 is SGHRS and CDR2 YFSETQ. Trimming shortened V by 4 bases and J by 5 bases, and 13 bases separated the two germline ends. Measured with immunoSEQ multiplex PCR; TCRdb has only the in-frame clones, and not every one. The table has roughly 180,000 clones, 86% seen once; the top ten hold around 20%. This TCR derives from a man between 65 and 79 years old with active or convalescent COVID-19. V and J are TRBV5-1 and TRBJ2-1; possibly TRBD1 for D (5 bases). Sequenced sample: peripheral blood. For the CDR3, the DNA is TGCGCCAGCAGCCACCAGGGATCCGACAATGAGCAGTTCTTC. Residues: CASSHQGSDNEQFF.